This T cell receptor beta chain comes out of a study of blood T cell repertoires in COVID-19. Study at large: The United States, Italy and Spain were the sources of the acute and convalescent COVID-19 samples. The cDNA or gDNA used as material had been derived from T cells, B-cell-depleted T cells, or PBMCs.

In the authors' workflow: Cell counts per sample came from amplifying reference gene primers. Assay: immunoSEQ multiplex PCR; the TCRdb copy retains only in-frame clones and omits some. Clonal size and the V and J genes are those of that table, whereas D and trimming came from the DNA. This table holds approximately 250,000 clones, just under 85% found once. V lost 4 bases, J lost 2 bases, and 8 bases stayed unmatched. Germline assignment: CDR1 SGHNT and CDR2 YYREEE (reference sequence). This CDR3 is built from 15 residues. The receptor comes from a man aged 45-65 years with acute or convalescent COVID-19. Sequencing was done on a sample of peripheral blood. The chain employs TRBV5-4 and TRBJ1-2; 7 bases match TRBD1. CDR3 nucleotide sequence: TGTGCCAGCAGCCTGACCCCGGGACAGAACTATGGCTACACCTTC. Translated, it gives CASSLTPGQNYGYTF.